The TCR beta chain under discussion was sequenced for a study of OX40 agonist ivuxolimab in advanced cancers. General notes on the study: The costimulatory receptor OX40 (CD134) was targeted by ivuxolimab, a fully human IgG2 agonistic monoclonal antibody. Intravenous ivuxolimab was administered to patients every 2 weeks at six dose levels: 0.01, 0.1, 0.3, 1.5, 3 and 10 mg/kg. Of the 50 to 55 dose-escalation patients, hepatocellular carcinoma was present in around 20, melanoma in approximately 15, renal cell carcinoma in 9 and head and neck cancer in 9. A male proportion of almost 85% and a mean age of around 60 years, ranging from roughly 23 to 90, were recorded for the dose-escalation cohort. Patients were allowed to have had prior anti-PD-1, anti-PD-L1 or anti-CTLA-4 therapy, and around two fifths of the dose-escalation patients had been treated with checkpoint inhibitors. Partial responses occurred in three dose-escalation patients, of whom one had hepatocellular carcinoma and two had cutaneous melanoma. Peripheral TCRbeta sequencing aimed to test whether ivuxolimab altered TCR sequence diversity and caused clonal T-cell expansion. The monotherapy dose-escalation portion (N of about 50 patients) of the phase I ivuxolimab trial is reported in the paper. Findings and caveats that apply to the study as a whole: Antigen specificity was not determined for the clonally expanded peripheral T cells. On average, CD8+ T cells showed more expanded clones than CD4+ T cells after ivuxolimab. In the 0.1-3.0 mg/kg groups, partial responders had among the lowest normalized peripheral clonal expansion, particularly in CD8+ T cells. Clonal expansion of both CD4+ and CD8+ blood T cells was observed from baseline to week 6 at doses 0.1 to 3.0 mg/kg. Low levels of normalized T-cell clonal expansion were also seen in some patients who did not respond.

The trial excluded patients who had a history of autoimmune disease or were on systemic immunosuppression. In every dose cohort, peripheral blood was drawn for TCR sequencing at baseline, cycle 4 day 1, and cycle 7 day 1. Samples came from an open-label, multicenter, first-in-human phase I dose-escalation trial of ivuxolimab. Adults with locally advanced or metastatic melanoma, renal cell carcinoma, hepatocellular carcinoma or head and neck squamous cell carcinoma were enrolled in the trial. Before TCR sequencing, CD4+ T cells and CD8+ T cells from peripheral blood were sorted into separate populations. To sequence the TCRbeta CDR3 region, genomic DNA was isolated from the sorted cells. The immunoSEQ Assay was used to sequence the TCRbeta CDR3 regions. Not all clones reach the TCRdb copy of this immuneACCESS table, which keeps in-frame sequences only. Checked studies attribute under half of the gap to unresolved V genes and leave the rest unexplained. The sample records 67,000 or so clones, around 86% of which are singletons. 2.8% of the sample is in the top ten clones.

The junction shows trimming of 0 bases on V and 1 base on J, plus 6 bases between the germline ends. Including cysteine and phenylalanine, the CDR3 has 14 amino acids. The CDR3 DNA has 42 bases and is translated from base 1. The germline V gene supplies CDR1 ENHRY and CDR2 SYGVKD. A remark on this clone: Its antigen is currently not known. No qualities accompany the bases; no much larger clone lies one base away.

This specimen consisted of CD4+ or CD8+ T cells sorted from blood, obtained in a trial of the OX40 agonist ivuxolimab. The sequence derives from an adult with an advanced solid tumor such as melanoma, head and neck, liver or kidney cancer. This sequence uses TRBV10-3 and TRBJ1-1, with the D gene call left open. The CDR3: CAISESRQNTEAFF. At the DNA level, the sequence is TGTGCCATCAGTGAGTCGCGGCAGAACACTGAAGCTTTCTTT.